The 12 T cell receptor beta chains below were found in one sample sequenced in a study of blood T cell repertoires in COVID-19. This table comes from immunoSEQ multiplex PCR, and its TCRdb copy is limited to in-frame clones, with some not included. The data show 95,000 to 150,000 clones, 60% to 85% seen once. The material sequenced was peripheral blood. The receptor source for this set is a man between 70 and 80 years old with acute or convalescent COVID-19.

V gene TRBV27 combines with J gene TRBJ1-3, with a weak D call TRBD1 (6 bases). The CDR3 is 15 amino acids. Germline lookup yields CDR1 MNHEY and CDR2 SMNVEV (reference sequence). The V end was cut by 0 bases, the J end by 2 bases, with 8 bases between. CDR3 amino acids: CASSLSWTAGNTIYF. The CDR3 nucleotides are TGTGCCAGCAGTTTATCTTGGACAGCTGGAAACACCATATATTTT.

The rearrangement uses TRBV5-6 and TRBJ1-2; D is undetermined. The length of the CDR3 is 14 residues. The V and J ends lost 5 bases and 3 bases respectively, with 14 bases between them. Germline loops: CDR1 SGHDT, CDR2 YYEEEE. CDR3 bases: TGTGCCAGCAGTCCCGACAAAACCTACTATGGCTACACCTTC. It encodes CASSPDKTYYGYTF.

The DNA for the CDR3 is TGTGCCAGCGGACCTGTCGGTAGCGGGCAGCCCCAGCATTTT. Its translation: CASGPVGSGQPQHF. The chain couples TRBV7-2 to TRBJ1-5; D unresolved. The CDR3 runs to 14 residues. The germline V gene encodes CDR1 SGHTA and CDR2 FQGNSA. The V end was cut by 8 bases, the J end by 7 bases, with 18 bases between.

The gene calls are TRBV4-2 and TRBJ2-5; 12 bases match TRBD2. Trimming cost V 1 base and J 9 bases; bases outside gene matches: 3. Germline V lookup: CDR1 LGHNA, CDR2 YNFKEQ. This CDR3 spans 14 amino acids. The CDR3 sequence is CASSQGLAGVAQYF. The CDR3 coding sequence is TGTGCCAGCAGCCAAGGACTAGCGGGGGTGGCCCAGTACTTC.

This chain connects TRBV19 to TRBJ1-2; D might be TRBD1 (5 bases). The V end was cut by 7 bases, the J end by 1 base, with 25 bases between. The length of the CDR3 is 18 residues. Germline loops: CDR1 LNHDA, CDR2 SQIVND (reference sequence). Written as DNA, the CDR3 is TGTGCCAGTAAGGGACCCCCCGGACGGGGGGTTCTTAACTATGGCTACACCTTC. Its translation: CASKGPPGRGVLNYGYTF.

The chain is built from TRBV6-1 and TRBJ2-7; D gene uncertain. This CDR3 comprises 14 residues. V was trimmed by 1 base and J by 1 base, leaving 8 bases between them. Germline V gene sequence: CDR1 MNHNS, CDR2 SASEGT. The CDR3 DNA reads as TGTGCCAGCAGTGAAGTTGCCACATCCTACGAGCAGTACTTC. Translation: CASSEVATSYEQYF.

CDR3 protein: CASGLYDRDAFF. The DNA of the CDR3 is TGTGCTAGTGGTCTATATGACAGGGACGCTTTCTTT. The genes are TRBV12-5 and TRBJ1-1; 7 bases map to TRBD1. The CDR3 totals 12 residues. The trim removed 5 bases at V and 11 bases at J, leaving 8 bases unmatched. Germline V gene lookup returns CDR1 LGHNT and CDR2 FRNRAP.

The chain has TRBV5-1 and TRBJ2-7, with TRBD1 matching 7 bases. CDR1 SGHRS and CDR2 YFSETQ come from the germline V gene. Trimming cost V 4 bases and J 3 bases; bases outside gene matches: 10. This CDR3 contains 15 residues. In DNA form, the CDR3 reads TGCGCCAGCAGCCAGGAGGAGACAGGGCGCTACGAGCAGTACTTC. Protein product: CASSQEETGRYEQYF.

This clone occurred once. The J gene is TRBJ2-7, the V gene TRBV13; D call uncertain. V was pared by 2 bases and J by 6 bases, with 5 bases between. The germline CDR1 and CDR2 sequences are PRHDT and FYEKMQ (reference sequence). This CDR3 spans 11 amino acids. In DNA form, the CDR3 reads TGTGCCAGCAGCTTAAGAGGCGAGCAGTACTTC. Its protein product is CASSLRGEQYF.

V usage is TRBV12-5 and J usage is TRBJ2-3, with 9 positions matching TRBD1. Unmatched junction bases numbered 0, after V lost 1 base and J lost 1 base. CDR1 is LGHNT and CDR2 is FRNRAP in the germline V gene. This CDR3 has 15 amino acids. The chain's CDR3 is CASGLGTGGTDTQYF. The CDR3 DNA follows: TGTGCTAGTGGTTTGGGGACAGGGGGCACAGATACGCAGTATTTT.

The CDR3 reads CASSISGRDTQYF. In nucleotides, the CDR3 is TGTGCCAGTAGTATAAGCGGACGCGATACGCAGTATTTT. The chain recombines TRBV19 with TRBJ2-3; the D gene is possibly TRBD2 (5 bases). The CDR3 loop spans 13 amino acids. Germline assignment: CDR1 LNHDA and CDR2 SQIVND (reference sequence). V lost 2 bases and J lost 6, with 9 bases in between.

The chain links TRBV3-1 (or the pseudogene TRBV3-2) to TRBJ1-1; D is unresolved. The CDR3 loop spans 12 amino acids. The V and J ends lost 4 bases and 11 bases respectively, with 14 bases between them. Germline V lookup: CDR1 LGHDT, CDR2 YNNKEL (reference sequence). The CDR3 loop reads CASSREGRPAFF. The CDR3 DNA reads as TGTGCCAGCAGCCGTGAGGGTCGCCCGGCTTTCTTT.